The 9 T cell receptor beta chains presented below share a single source sample, sequenced in a study of beta chain features in type 1 diabetes. The entirety of the isolated RNA underwent reverse transcription, so expressed TCRB transcripts were sequenced. Profiling relied on immunoSEQ multiplex PCR, and the TCRdb table lists in-frame clones only, not all of them. The table has 200,000 to 250,000 clones, more than 65% seen once; the top ten hold around 0.05%. The sequencing input was naive CD4+ T cells from blood. The receptors originated from a man younger than 45 in good health.

V and J are TRBV30 and TRBJ2-4; D possibly corresponds to TRBD1 (5 bases). The V gene lost 7 bases and the J gene lost 3 bases, with 13 bases spanning the gap. This CDR3 spans 13 amino acids. The V gene's germline CDR1 is GTSNPN and CDR2 SVGIG (reference sequence). CDR3 sequence: CASSRDSKNIQYF. The CDR3 coding sequence is TGTGCCTCATCCAGAGACAGCAAAAACATTCAGTACTTC.

V gene TRBV6-1 combines with J gene TRBJ1-5, with TRBD1 as a possible D gene (5 bases). Germline values: CDR1 MNHNS, CDR2 SASEGT. CDR3 length: 15 amino acids. V lost 3 bases and J 3 bases, leaving 12 bases between the germline ends. DNA for the CDR3: TGTGCCAGCAGTGATGCGGGGCGCGACAATCAGCCCCAGCATTTT. This codes for CASSDAGRDNQPQHF.

The chain carries TRBV10-3 and TRBJ2-1; D is perhaps TRBD1 (5 bases). This CDR3 is built from 12 residues. Per the germline V gene, CDR1 is ENHRY and CDR2 is SYGVKD. The germline V and J ends were trimmed by 6 bases and 8 bases, with 11 bases remaining between them. In DNA form, the CDR3 reads TGTGCCATCAGGAACGAAGGGGATGAGCAGTTCTTC. Residues: CAIRNEGDEQFF.

The chain combines TRBV25-1 with TRBJ2-1, with 8 nucleotides matching TRBD2. The germline V gene has CDR1 MGHDK and CDR2 SYGVNS. This CDR3 is built from 15 residues. The V segment lost 6 bases and the J segment 0 bases; nucleotides outside the gene matches: 4. CDR3 coding DNA: TGTGCCAGCAGGGCCACTAGCGGCTCCTACAATGAGCAGTTCTTC. Its protein is CASRATSGSYNEQFF.

The CDR3 here is CATEGSSNEQFF. CDR3 DNA sequence: TGTGCCACCGAGGGCTCCTCTAATGAGCAGTTCTTC. This rearrangement joins TRBV10-3 to TRBJ2-1, with D perhaps matching TRBD2 (5 bases). CDR3 length equals 12 residues. V lost 10 bases and J 7 bases, leaving 14 bases between the germline ends. CDR1 ENHRY and CDR2 SYGVKD come from the germline V gene.

The chain links TRBV15 to TRBJ2-7; the match to TRBD1 covers 8 bases. Germline V gene data show CDR1 as LNHNV and CDR2 as YYDKDF (reference sequence). This CDR3 comprises 15 residues. Trimming took 1 base from V and 0 from J; bases not matched to a gene: 2. CDR3 sequence: CATSRGGQGSYEQYF. For the CDR3, the DNA is TGTGCCACCAGCAGAGGAGGACAGGGCTCCTACGAGCAGTACTTC.

The chain has TRBV7-8 and TRBJ1-1; D not resolved. The ends were cut back, 3 bases at V and 0 bases at J, with 8 bases in the middle. Germline CDR1 is SGHVS and CDR2 is FQNEAQ. The CDR3 covers 14 residues. CDR3 sequence reads: CASSFSAMNTEAFF. CDR3 DNA: TGTGCCAGCAGCTTCAGCGCCATGAACACTGAAGCTTTCTTT.

The CDR3 region is CASSYLYEQYF. CDR3 in DNA: TGTGCCAGCAGCTACCTCTACGAGCAGTACTTC. This chain links TRBV7-9 with TRBJ2-7; D not resolved. Trimming shortened V by 4 bases and J by 3 bases, and 4 bases separated the two germline ends. The CDR3 consists of 11 residues. The germline V gene encodes CDR1 SEHNR and CDR2 FQNEAQ (reference sequence).

V gene TRBV2 combines with J gene TRBJ2-5, with 8 bases aligning to TRBD2. Trimming removed 3 bases from V and 5 bases from J; junction bases left unmatched: 8. Looked up from germline, CDR1 is SNHLY and CDR2 is FYNNEI. There are 15 residues in the CDR3. The CDR3 spells CASSDPAGVSETQYF. In nucleotides, the CDR3 is TGTGCCAGCAGTGACCCAGCGGGAGTGAGTGAGACCCAGTACTTC.